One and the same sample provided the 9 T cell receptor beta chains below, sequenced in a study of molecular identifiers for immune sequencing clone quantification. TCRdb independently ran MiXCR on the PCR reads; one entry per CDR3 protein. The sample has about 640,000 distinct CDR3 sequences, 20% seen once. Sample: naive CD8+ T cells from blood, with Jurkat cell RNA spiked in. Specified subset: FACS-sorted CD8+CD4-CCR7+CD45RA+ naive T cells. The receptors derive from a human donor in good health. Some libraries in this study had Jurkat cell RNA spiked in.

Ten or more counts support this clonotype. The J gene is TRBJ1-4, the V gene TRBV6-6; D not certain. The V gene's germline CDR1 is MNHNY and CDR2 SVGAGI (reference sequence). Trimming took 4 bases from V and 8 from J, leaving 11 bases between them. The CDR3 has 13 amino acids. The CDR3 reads CASSWALAEKLFF. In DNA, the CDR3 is TGTGCCAGCAGTTGGGCCCTCGCCGAAAAACTGTTTTTT.

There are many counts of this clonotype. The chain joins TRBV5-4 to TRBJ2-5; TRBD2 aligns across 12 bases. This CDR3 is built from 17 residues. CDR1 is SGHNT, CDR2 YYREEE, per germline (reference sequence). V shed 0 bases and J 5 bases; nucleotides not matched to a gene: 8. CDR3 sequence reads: CASSLDGLAGISETQYF. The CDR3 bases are TGTGCCAGCAGCTTGGACGGACTAGCGGGGATCAGTGAGACCCAGTACTTC. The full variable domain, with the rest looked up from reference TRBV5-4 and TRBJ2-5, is ETGVTQSPTHLIKTRGQQVTLRCSSQSGHNTVSWYQQALGQGPQFIFQYYREEENGRGNFPPRFSGLQFPNYSSELNVNALELDDSALYLCASSLDGLAGISETQYFGPGTRLLVL.

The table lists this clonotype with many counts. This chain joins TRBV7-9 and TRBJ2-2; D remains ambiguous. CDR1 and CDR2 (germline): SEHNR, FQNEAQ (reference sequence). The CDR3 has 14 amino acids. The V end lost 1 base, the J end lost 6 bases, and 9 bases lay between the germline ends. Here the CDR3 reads CASSLGQEPGELFF. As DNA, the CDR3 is TGTGCCAGCAGCTTAGGGCAGGAGCCCGGGGAGCTGTTTTTT.

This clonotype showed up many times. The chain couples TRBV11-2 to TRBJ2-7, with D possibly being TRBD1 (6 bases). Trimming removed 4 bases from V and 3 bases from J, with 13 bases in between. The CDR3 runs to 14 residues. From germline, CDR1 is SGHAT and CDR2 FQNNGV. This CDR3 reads CASSSPQGRYEQYF. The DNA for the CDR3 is TGTGCCAGCAGCTCCCCACAGGGCCGCTACGAGCAGTACTTC.

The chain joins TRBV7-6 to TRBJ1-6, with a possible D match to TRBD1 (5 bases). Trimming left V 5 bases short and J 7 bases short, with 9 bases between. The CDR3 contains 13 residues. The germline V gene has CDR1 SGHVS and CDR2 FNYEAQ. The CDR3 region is CASSKRGNSPLHF. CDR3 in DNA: TGTGCCAGCAGCAAGCGGGGGAATTCACCCCTCCACTTT.

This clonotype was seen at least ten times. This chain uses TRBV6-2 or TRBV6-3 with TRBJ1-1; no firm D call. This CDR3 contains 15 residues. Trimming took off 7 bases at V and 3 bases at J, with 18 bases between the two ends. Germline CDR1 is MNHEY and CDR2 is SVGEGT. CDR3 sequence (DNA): TGTGCCAGCATCCCTACCCCACGGGAGTACACTGAAGCTTTCTTT. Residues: CASIPTPREYTEAFF.

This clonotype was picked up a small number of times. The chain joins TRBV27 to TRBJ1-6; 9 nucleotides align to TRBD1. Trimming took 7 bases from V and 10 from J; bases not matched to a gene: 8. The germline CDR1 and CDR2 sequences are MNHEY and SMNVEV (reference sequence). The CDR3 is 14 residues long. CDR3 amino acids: CASTKQGAQSPLHF. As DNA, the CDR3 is TGTGCCAGCACCAAACAGGGGGCACAATCACCCCTCCACTTT.

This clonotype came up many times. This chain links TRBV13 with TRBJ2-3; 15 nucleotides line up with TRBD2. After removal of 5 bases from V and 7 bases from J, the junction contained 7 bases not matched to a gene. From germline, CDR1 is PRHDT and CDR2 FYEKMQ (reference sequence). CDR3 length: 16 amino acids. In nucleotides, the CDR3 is TGTGCCAGCAGCCCCGTGGGACTAGCGGGGGGTTATACGCAGTATTTT. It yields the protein CASSPVGLAGGYTQYF.

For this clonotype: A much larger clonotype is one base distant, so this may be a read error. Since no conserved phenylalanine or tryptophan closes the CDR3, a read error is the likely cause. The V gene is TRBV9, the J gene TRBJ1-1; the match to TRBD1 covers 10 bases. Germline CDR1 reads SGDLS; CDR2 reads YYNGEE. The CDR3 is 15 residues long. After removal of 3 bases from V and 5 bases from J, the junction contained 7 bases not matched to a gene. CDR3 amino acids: CASSADRGHGTEAFL. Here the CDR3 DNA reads TGTGCCAGCAGCGCCGACAGGGGGCATGGGACTGAAGCTTTCCTT.